Included here is one T cell receptor (beta chain) sequence, with context. How the authors handled the data: Quantification of nucleated cells was approximated via reference gene primer amplification. Using immunoSEQ multiplex PCR, the repertoire was profiled, and TCRdb retains in-frame clones only, with some absent. From that table come the V and J calls and clone size; the DNA was used to work out D and trimming. This table holds roughly 140,000 clones, more than 75% found once. The data were obtained in a study of blood T cell repertoires in COVID-19. Turning to the study itself: Samples of COVID-19 (acute and convalescent) were obtained from the United States, Italy and Spain. From T cells, B-cell-depleted T cells, or PBMCs came the material, which was cDNA or gDNA.

Cohorts were assigned according to the clinical history that participants reported. Germline assignment: CDR1 KGHSH and CDR2 LQKENI. CDR3 size: 11 residues. V lost 2 bases to trimming and J lost 10 bases, with 6 bases between them. V gene TRBV18 combines with J gene TRBJ2-1; D remains unclear. This clonotype originated in a woman aged 25 to 45 with acute COVID-19. Source material: PBMCs or T cells enriched from blood (not recorded which). The CDR3 loop reads CASSPKEEQFF. CDR3 DNA sequence: TGTGCCAGCTCACCAAAAGAGGAGCAGTTCTTC.